The clone carrying this T cell receptor beta chain was seen only a few times. Its antigen is not identified. The gene names here belong to mouse. The read ends 4 residues before the CDR3 terminus; that terminus is restored from the germline J gene. The data belong to a study of CD8+ T cells in alopecia areata. The overall study: It was approximately 6-11-week-old female C3H/HeJ mice that received skin from approximately 6-13-month-old C3H/HeJ graft donors with spontaneous alopecia.

From germline, CDR1 is NNHNN and CDR2 SYGAGS (reference sequence). The ends were cut back, 0 bases at V and 0 bases at J, with 10 bases in the middle. This CDR3 is built from 16 residues. Whole-study results and caveats: Among the cells sequenced in scalp samples are also the resident alphabeta T cells of normal skin. Mice showed TCR sharing more clearly than patients did, possibly owing to HLA. Across lesional scalp, and particularly alopecia totalis/universalis, clonality surpassed that of normal scalp.

Researchers sorted pooled cutaneous lymph node cells on the basis of CD4, CD8alpha, NKG2D, NKG2ACE and other markers. cDNA prepared by RNA extraction and subsequent reverse transcription served as the template for sequencing. The assay was immunoSEQ multiplex PCR, and TCRdb's table has in-frame clones only and misses some. The sample is made up of more than 250,000 clones, none counted only once. The sample comprised CD4+ T cells sorted from a lymph node. The sequence came from a C3H/HeJ mouse with alopecia areata. MHC haplotype: H2-k. The chain carries TRBV13-2 and TRBJ2-1, with a tentative D call TRBD1 (7 bases). The CDR3 is CASGDARGPNYAEQFF. Incomplete CDR3 DNA: TGTGCCAGCGGTGATGCGAGGGGGCCTAACTATGCT.